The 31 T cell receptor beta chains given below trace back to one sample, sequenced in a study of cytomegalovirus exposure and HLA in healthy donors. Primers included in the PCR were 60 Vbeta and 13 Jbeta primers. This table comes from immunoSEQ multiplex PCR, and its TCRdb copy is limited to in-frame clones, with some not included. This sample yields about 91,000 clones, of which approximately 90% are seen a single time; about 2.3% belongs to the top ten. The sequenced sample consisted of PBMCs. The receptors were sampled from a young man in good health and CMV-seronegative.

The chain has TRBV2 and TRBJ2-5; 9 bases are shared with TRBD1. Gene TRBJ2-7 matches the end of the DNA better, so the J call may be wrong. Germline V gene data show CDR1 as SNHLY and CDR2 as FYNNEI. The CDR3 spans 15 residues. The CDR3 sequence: CASSEAGTGLYEQYF. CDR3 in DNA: TGTGCCAGCAGTGAAGCCGGGACAGGGCTCTACGAGCAGTACTTC.

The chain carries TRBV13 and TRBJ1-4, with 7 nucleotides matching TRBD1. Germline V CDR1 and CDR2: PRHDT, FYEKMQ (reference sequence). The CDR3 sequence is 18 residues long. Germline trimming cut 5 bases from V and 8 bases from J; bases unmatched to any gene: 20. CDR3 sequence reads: CASSKYGTRTGTVEKLFF. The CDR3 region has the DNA TGTGCCAGCAGCAAGTATGGGACCCGAACCGGGACAGTCGAAAAACTGTTTTTT.

CDR3 amino acids: CASSPPPLGDTEAFF. The CDR3 DNA follows: TGTGCCAGCAGCCCGCCCCCCCTAGGGGACACTGAAGCTTTCTTT. The chain couples TRBV6-6 to TRBJ1-1; D is possibly TRBD1 (5 bases). This CDR3 comprises 15 residues. V gave up 6 bases and J gave up 3 bases, with 17 bases separating them. Germline V gene lookup returns CDR1 MNHNY and CDR2 SVGAGI (reference sequence).

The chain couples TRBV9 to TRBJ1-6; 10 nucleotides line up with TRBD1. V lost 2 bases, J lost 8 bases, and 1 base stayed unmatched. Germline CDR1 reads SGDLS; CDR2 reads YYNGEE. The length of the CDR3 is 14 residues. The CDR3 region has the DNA TGTGCCAGCAGCGTGGGGACAGGGGATTCACCCCTCCACTTT. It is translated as CASSVGTGDSPLHF.

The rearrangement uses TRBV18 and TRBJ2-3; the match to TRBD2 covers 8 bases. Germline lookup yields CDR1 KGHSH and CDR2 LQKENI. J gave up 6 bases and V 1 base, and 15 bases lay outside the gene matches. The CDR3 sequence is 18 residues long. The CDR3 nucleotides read TGTGCCAGCTCACCACTCGATATAGCGGGGCTCACATACGATACGCAGTATTTT. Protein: CASSPLDIAGLTYDTQYF.

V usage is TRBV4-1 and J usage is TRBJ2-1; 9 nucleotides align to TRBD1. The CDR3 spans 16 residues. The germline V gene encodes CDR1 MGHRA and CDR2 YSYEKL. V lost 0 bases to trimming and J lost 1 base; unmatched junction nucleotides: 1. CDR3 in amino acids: CASSQDGTGSYNEQFF. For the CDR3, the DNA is TGCGCCAGCAGCCAAGACGGGACAGGGTCCTACAATGAGCAGTTCTTC.

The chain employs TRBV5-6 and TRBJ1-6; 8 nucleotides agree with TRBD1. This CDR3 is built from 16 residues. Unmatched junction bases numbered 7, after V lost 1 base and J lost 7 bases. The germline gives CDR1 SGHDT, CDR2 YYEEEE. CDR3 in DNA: TGTGCCAGCAGCTTGTCTCCGGACAGGGCAAATTCACCCCTCCACTTT. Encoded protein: CASSLSPDRANSPLHF. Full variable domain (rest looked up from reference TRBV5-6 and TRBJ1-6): DAGVTQSPTHLIKTRGQQVTLRCSPKSGHDTVSWYQQALGQGPQFIFQYYEEEERQRGNFPDRFSGHQFPNYSSELNVNALLLGDSALYLCASSLSPDRANSPLHFGNGTRLTVT.

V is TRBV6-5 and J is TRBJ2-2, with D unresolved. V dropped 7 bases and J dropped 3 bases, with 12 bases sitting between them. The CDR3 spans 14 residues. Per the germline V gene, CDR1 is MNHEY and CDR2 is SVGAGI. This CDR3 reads CASKVVRYTGELFF. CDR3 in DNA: TGTGCCAGCAAAGTTGTCCGGTACACCGGGGAGCTGTTTTTT.

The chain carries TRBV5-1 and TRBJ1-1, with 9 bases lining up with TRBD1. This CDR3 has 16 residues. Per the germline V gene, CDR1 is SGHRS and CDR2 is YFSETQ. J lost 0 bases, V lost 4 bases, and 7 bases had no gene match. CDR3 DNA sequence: TGCGCCAGCAGCGATGGGACAGGGAGTTTGAACACTGAAGCTTTCTTT. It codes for CASSDGTGSLNTEAFF.

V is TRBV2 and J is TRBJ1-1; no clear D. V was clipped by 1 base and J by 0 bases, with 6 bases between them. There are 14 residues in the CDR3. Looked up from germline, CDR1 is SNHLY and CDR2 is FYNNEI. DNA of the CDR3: TGTGCCAGCAGTGAAGGGCAGATGAACACTGAAGCTTTCTTT. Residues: CASSEGQMNTEAFF.

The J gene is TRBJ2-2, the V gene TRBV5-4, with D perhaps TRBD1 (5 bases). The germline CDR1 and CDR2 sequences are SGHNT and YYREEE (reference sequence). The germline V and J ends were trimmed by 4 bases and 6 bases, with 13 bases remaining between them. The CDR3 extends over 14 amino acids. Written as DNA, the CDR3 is TGTGCCAGCAGCGGGGCAACCCCCCCCGGGGAGCTGTTTTTT. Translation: CASSGATPPGELFF.

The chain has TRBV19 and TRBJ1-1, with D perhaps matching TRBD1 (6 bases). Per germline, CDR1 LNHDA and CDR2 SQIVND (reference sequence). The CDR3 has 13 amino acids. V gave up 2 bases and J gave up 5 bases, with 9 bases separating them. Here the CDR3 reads CASSIQGRTEAFF. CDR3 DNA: TGTGCCAGTAGTATACAGGGGAGAACTGAAGCTTTCTTT. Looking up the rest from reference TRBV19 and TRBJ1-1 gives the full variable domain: DGGITQSPKYLFRKEGQNVTLSCEQNLNHDAMYWYRQDPGQGLRLIYYSQIVNDFQKGDIAEGYSVSREKKESFPLTVTSAQKNPTAFYLCASSIQGRTEAFFGQGTRLTVV.

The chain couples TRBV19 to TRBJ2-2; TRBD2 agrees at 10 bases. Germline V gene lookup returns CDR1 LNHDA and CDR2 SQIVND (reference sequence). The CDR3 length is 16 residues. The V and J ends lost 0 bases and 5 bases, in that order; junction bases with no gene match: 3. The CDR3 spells CASSIDSGRFTGELFF. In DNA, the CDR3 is TGTGCCAGTAGTATAGATAGCGGGAGGTTTACCGGGGAGCTGTTTTTT.

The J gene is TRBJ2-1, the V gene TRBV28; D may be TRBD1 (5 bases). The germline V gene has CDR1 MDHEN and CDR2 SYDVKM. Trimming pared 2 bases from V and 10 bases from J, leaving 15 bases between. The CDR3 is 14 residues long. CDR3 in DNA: TGTGCCAGCAGTTTAGGGTCCAGGGAAGGCGAGCAGTTCTTC. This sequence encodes CASSLGSREGEQFF. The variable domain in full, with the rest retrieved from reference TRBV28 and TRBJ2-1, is DVKVTQSSRYLVKRTGEKVFLECVQDMDHENMFWYRQDPGLGLRLIYFSYDVKMKEKGDIPEGYSVSREKKERFSLILESASTNQTSMYLCASSLGSREGEQFFGPGTRLTVL.

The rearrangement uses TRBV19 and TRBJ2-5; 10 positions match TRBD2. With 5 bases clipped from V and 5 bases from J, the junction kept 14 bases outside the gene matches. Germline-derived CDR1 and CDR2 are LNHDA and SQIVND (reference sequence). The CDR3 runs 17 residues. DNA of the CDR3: TGTGCCAGTAGTCCAAGCGGGAGGGCCCCAGGAGGGGAGACCCAGTACTTC. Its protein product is CASSPSGRAPGGETQYF.

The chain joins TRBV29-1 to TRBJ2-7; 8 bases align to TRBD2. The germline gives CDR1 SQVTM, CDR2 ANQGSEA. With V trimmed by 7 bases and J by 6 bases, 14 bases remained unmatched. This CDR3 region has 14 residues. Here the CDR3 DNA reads TGCAGCGCTTCATATAGCGGGGTCGAATCCGAGCAGTACTTC. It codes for CSASYSGVESEQYF.

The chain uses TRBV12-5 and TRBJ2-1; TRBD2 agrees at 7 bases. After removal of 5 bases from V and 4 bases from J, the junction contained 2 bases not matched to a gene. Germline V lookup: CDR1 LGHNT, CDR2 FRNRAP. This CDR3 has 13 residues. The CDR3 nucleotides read TGTGCTAGTGGTGCTAGCGGTTACAATGAGCAGTTCTTC. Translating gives CASGASGYNEQFF.

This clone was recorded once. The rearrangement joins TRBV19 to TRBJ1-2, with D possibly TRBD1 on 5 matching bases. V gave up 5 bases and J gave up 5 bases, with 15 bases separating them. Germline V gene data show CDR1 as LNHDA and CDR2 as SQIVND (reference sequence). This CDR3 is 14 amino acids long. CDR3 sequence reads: CASSLSDNGYGYTF. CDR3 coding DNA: TGTGCCAGTAGTCTCTCGGACAACGGGTATGGCTACACCTTC.

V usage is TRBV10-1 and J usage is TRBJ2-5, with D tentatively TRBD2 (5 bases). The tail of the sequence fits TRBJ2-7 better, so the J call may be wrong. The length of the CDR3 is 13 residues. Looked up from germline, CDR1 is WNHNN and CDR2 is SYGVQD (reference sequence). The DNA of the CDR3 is TGCGCCAGTACGGCCCGAGGACTCTACGAGCAGTACTTC. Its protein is CASTARGLYEQYF.

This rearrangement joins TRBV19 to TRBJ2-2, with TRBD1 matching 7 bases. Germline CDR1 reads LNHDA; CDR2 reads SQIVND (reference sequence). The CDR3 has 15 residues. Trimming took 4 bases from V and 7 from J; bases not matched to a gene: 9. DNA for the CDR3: TGTGCCAGTAGTAAACCGGGACAGTACGGCGGGGAGCTGTTTTTT. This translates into CASSKPGQYGGELFF.

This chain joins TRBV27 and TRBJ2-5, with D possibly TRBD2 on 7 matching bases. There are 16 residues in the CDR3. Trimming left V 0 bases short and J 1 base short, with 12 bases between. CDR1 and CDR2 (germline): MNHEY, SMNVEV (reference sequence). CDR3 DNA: TGTGCCAGCAGTTTATCAGGGAGGGGGTCCCAAGAGACCCAGTACTTC. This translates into CASSLSGRGSQETQYF.

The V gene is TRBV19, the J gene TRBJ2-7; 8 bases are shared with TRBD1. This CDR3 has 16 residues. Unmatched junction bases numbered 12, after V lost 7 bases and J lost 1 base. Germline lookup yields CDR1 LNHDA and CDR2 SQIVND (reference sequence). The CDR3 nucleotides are TGTGCCAGTACCCCGACCGACAGGGGAGCTTCCTACGAGCAGTACTTC. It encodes CASTPTDRGASYEQYF.

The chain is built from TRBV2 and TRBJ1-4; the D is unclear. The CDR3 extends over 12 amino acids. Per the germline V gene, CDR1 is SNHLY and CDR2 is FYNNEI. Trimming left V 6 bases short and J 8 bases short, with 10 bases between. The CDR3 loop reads CASRQEEEKLFF. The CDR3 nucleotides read TGTGCCAGCAGGCAGGAGGAGGAAAAACTGTTTTTT.

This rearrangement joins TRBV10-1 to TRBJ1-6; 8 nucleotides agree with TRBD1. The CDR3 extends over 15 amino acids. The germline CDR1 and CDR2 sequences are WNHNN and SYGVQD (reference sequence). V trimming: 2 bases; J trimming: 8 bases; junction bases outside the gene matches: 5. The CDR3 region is CASSEGDRSDSPLHF. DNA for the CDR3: TGCGCCAGCAGTGAGGGGGACAGGTCGGATTCACCCCTCCACTTT.

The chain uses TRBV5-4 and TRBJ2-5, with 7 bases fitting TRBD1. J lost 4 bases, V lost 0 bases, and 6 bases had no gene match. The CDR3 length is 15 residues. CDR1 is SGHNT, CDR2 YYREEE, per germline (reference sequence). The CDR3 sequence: CASSLETGRLETQYF. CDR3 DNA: TGTGCCAGCAGCTTGGAGACAGGGCGGTTAGAGACCCAGTACTTC.

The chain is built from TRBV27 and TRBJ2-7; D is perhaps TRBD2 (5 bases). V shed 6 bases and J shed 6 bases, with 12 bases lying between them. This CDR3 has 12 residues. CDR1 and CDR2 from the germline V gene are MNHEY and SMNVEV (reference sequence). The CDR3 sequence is CASRWEISEQYF. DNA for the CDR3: TGTGCCAGCAGATGGGAGATTTCCGAGCAGTACTTC.

CDR3 residues: CASSRDRGTDTQYF. CDR3 DNA sequence: TGTGCCAGCAGCCGGGACAGGGGCACAGATACGCAGTATTTT. V usage is TRBV2 and J usage is TRBJ2-3; 9 nucleotides agree with TRBD1. V shed 6 bases and J 1 base; nucleotides not matched to a gene: 2. The germline V gene encodes CDR1 SNHLY and CDR2 FYNNEI. This CDR3 contains 14 residues.

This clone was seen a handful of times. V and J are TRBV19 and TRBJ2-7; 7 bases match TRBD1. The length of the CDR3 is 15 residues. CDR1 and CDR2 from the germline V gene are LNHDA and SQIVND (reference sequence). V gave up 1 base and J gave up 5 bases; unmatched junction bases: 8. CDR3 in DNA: TGTGCCAGTAGTATAGGGACAGGCCGCGTAAACGAGCAGTACTTC. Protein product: CASSIGTGRVNEQYF.

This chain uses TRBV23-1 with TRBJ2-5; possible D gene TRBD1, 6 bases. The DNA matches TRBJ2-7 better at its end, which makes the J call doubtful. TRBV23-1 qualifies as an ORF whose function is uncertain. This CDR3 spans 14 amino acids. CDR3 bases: TGCGCCAGCGGTAACAGGGCCCGGGTCTACGAGCAGTACTTC. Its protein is CASGNRARVYEQYF.

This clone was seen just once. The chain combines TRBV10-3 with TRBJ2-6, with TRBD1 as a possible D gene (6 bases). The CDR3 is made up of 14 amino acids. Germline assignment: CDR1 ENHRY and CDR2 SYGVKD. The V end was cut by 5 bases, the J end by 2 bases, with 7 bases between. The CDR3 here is CAISTGTGANVLTF. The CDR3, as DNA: TGTGCCATCAGTACAGGGACTGGGGCCAACGTCCTGACTTTC.

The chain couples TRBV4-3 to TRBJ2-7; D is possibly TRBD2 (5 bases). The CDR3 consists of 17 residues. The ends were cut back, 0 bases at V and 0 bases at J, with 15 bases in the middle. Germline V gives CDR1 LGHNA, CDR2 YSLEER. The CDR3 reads CASSQDLSPRASYEQYF. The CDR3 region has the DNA TGCGCCAGCAGCCAAGACCTAAGCCCGCGGGCCTCCTACGAGCAGTACTTC.